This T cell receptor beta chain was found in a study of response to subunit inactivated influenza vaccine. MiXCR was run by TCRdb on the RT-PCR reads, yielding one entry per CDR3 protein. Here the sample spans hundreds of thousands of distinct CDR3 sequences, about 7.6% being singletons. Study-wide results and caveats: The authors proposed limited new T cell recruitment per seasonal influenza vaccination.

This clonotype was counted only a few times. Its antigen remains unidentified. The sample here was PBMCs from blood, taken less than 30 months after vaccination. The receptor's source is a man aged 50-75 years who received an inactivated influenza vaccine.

Written as DNA, the CDR3 is TGCGCCAGCAGCTTGGGACAGCTAATGTACGAGCAGTACTTC. Translating gives CASSLGQLMYEQYF. The chain links TRBV5-1 to TRBJ2-7; D perhaps matches TRBD1 (5 bases). V lost 0 bases and J lost 4, with 11 bases in between. The CDR3 has 14 amino acids. Germline CDR1 is SGHRS and CDR2 is YFSETQ.